This is a list of T cell receptor beta chains from one sample in a study of CD8 T cells in ankylosing spondylitis. One entry per CDR3 protein, called by TCRdb with MiXCR from the 5' RACE reads. The sample has under 850,000 distinct CDR3 sequences; around a fifth are singletons. The sample consisted of blood, either unsorted or a sorted T cell fraction (not recorded which). The receptors originated from a male donor with ankylosing spondylitis. The CDR3 runs from the conserved cysteine through the conserved F or W. A D gene is named only where the DNA matches it firmly. Clone sizes are given selectively: once, few, many, or a class where the clone is expanded.

j_call,v_call,clone_size,d_call,cdr3_nt,cdr3_aa
TRBJ1-3,TRBV12-3/TRBV12-4,-,-,TGTGCCAGCAGTTCCGACCTGGGGACCGCTGGAAACACCATATATTTT,CASSSDLGTAGNTIYF
TRBJ2-1,TRBV7-3,-,TRBD1,TGTGCCAGCAGCTCGACAGGGTTATCCTACAATGAGCAGTTCTTC,CASSSTGLSYNEQFF
TRBJ2-1,TRBV7-2,-,TRBD2,TGTGCGAGCAGCCCAGAGACTAGCGGGAGAATGGTTGAGCAGTTCTTC,CASSPETSGRMVEQFF
TRBJ2-1,TRBV28,-,TRBD2,TGTGCCAGCAGTTTAGCGGGAGCGTCGTGGAATGAGCAGTTCTTC,CASSLAGASWNEQFF
TRBJ2-2,TRBV10-3,-,TRBD1,TGTGCCATCAGTGAGTCGATTAGGGACAGCACCGGGGAGCTGTTTTTT,CAISESIRDSTGELFF
TRBJ2-4,TRBV4-1,-,TRBD1,TGCGCCAGCAGTTCTACAGGGGGCTCTGCCAAAAACATTCAGTACTTC,CASSSTGGSAKNIQYF
TRBJ2-3,TRBV27,many,TRBD1,TGTGCCAGCAGTCGGGACAGGGACACAGATACGCAGTATTTT,CASSRDRDTDTQYF
TRBJ2-1,TRBV24-1,-,TRBD2,TGTGCCACCAGTGACCCCAAGCGGGGGAGAGACAATGAGCAGTTCTTC,CATSDPKRGRDNEQFF
TRBJ2-1,TRBV5-8,few,-,TGTGCCAGCAGCCCTGGCGAAGGACCCCTTTACAATGAGCAGTTCTTC,CASSPGEGPLYNEQFF
TRBJ1-4,TRBV7-9,-,TRBD1,TGTGCCAGCAGCTCGACAAGACAGGGAGTAAATGAAAAACTGTTTTTT,CASSSTRQGVNEKLFF
TRBJ2-7,TRBV29-1,-,-,TGCAGCGTTGAGGGGACGGCAGCCTACGAGCAGTACTTC,CSVEGTAAYEQYF
TRBJ2-5,TRBV29-1,-,-,TGCAGCGTTGGGTTGGAGACCCAGTACTTC,CSVGLETQYF
TRBJ2-3,TRBV6-1,many,TRBD2,TGTGCCAGCAGTGAAGCGGAGCGGGGGGGGGATACGCAGTATTTT,CASSEAERGGDTQYF
TRBJ2-7,TRBV5-6,-,-,TGTGCCAGCAGCTTAGGTTGGGGTGGACTTCTAGAGCAGTACTTC,CASSLGWGGLLEQYF
TRBJ2-7,TRBV5-6,-,-,TGTGCCAGCAGCGACGGACTCGCCGCCTACGAGCAGTACTTC,CASSDGLAAYEQYF
TRBJ1-5,TRBV20-1,few,TRBD1,TGCAGTGCTAGGGGACAGGGGGCGAATCAGCCCCAGCATTTT,CSARGQGANQPQHF
TRBJ1-1,TRBV2,few,-,TGTGCCAGCAGGGCGATCGGGAACACTGAAGCTTTCTTT,CASRAIGNTEAFF
TRBJ1-1,TRBV15,-,TRBD1,TGTGCCACCAGCCCCCGGGACAGGGACGCTGAAGCTTTCTTT,CATSPRDRDAEAFF
TRBJ2-3,TRBV5-6,many,TRBD2,TGTGCCAGCAGCCCACGACTAGCGGCCACAGATACGCAGTATTTT,CASSPRLAATDTQYF
TRBJ2-7,TRBV20-1,few,TRBD2,TGCAGTGCGCCAACTCCGGGACTAGGATACGAGCAGTACTTC,CSAPTPGLGYEQYF
TRBJ2-2,TRBV12-3/TRBV12-4,many,-,TGTGCCAGCAGTTTTCGGGGAACGAACACCGGGGAGCTGTTTTTT,CASSFRGTNTGELFF
TRBJ2-3,TRBV25-1,few,-,TGTGCCAGCAGGGCCAACACAGATACGCAGTATTTT,CASRANTDTQYF
TRBJ2-3,TRBV5-1,few,-,TGCGCCAGCAGCCCTGGTGGGGGGCGAACAGATACGCAGTATTTT,CASSPGGGRTDTQYF
TRBJ2-1,TRBV6-2/TRBV6-3,-,TRBD2,TGTGCCAGCAGTCGTAGTGGACTAGCGGGAGACTACCGCTCCTACAATGAGCAGTTCTTC,CASSRSGLAGDYRSYNEQFF
TRBJ2-2,TRBV5-5,few,-,TGTGCCAGCAGCTTAAGGGTAGCTGACGGGACCGGGGAGCTGTTTTTT,CASSLRVADGTGELFF
TRBJ2-2,TRBV14,few,-,TGTGCCAGCAGCCAAGAGCTTCCAGCGAACACCGGGGAGCTGTTTTTT,CASSQELPANTGELFF
TRBJ2-7,TRBV4-3,few,TRBD2,TGCGCCAGCAGCCAAGAGCGGGAGCCCGCCCTCGAGCAGTACTTC,CASSQEREPALEQYF
TRBJ2-3,TRBV20-1,few,TRBD2,TGCAGTGCTCCCCTACTAGCGGGAGCAGATACGCAGTATTTT,CSAPLLAGADTQYF
TRBJ2-7,TRBV7-9,few,-,TGTGCCAGCAGCTTTGGGGGTTTAAACTACGAGCAGTACTTC,CASSFGGLNYEQYF
TRBJ1-1,TRBV4-3,few,-,TGCGCCAGCAGCCAAGAACAGGGTGACACTGAAGCTTTCTTT,CASSQEQGDTEAFF
TRBJ1-2,TRBV7-9,few,TRBD1,TGTGCCAGCAGTCCAGACAGGGGGCAACGCTATGGCTACACCTTC,CASSPDRGQRYGYTF
TRBJ1-5,TRBV6-5,few,TRBD1,TGTGCCAGCAGATTACAGGGGGGAGATCAGCCCCAGCATTTT,CASRLQGGDQPQHF
TRBJ2-7,TRBV12-3/TRBV12-4,-,TRBD2,TGTGCCAGCAGTTTATCGGGGGGGCGGGGCGAGCAGTACTTC,CASSLSGGRGEQYF
TRBJ2-1,TRBV20-1,few,TRBD1,TGCAGTGCTAGAGACCGGGGACAGGGCAACAATGAGCAGTTCTTC,CSARDRGQGNNEQFF
TRBJ1-2,TRBV29-1,few,-,TGCAGCGTTGATTCAGGGGCGACCTCCTATGGCTACACCTTC,CSVDSGATSYGYTF
TRBJ2-3,TRBV12-3/TRBV12-4,-,TRBD1,TGTGCCAGCAGTCTCAGACAGGGGATGAATCCGTGGGATACGCAGTATTTT,CASSLRQGMNPWDTQYF